This T cell receptor (beta chain) originates from a study of T-cell memory formation after mild COVID-19. At the level of the study: The study found TCR clusters largely donor specific. Study results and limitations: The CD4+ clones that contracted clustered mainly within CM and EM, and the CD8+ clones concentrated in EMRA. What remained unconfirmed was the SARS-CoV-2 specificity of second-wave clones peaking on day 37.

TCRalpha and TCRbeta libraries used 5'RACE with constant-segment primers and UMIs. TCRdb passed the 5' RACE reads through MiXCR, listing each CDR3 protein once. Of 10,000 to 15,000 distinct CDR3 sequences listed, approximately 15% are singletons. The CDR3 is 13 residues long. Trimming at V came to 7 bases and at J to 9 bases, leaving 7 bases not matched to a gene. Germline CDR1 reads SGHTA; CDR2 reads FQGNSA. This clonotype was seen many times. Its antigen is not identified. V usage is TRBV7-2 and J usage is TRBJ2-7; 12 positions match TRBD2. The sample comprised PBMCs or a T cell subset sorted from them (not recorded which). The TCR sequence derives from a man between 18 and 35 years old who had mild COVID-19 (a few samples of this study predate the infection). Cell type and time point are not known. This CDR3 is CASTASGGAPQYF. The CDR3 DNA is TGTGCCAGCACTGCTAGCGGGGGGGCGCCGCAGTACTTC.